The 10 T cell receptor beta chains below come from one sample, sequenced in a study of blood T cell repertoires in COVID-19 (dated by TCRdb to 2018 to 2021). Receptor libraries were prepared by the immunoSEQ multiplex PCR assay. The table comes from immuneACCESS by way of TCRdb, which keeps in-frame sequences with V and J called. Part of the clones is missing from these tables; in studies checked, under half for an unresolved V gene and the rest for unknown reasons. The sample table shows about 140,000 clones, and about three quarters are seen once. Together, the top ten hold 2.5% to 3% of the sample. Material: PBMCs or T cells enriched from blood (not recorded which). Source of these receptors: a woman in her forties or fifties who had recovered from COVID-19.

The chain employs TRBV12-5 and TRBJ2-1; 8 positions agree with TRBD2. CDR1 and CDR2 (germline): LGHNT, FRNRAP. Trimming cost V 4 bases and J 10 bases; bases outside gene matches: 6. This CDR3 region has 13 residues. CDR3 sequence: CASGSLTSEEQFF. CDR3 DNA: TGTGCTAGTGGTTCCCTGACTAGCGAAGAGCAGTTCTTC.

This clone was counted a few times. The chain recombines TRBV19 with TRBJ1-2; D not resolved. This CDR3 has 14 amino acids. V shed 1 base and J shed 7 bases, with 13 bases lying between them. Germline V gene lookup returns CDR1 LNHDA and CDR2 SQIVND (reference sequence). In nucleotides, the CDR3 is TGTGCCAGTAGTATAGCCCTATCTCTCTCTGGCTACACCTTC. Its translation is CASSIALSLSGYTF.

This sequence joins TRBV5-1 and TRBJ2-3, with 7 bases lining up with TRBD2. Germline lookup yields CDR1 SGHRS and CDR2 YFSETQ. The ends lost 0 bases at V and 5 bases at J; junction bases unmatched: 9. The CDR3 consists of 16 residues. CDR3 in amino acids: CASSLAVAGFEDTQYF. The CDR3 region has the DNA TGCGCCAGCAGCTTGGCGGTAGCGGGCTTTGAAGATACGCAGTATTTT.

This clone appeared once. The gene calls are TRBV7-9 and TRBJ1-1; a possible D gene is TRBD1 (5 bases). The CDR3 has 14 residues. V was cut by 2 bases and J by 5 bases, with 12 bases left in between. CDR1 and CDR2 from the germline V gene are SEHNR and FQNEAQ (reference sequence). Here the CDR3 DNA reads TGTGCCAGCAGCTTAAAGGACGGGGGGACTGAAGCTTTCTTT. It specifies CASSLKDGGTEAFF. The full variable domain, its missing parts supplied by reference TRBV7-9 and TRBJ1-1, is DTGVSQNPRHKITKRGQNVTFRCDPISEHNRLYWYRQTLGQGPEFLTYFQNEAQLEKSRLLSDRFSAERPKGSFSTLEIQRTEQGDSAMYLCASSLKDGGTEAFFGQGTRLTVV.

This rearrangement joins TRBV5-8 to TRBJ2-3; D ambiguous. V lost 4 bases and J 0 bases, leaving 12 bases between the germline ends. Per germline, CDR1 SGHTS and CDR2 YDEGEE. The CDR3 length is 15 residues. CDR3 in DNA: TGTGCCAGCAGCGTCGAGGCCAGCAGCACAGATACGCAGTATTTT. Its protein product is CASSVEASSTDTQYF.

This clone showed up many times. In nucleotides, the CDR3 is TGTGCCAGCAGTTTAGCGACTAATGAGCAGTTCTTC. This codes for CASSLATNEQFF. The rearrangement links TRBV12-3 or TRBV12-4 to TRBJ2-1; D gene ambiguous. The ends were cut back, 0 bases at V and 7 bases at J, with 4 bases in the middle. CDR3 size: 12 residues.

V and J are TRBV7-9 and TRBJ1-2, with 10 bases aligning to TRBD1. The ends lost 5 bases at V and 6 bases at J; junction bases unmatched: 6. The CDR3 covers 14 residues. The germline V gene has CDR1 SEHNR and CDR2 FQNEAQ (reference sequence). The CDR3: CASSLGTGDHGYTF. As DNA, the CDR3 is TGTGCCAGCAGCCTCGGGACAGGGGATCATGGCTACACCTTC.

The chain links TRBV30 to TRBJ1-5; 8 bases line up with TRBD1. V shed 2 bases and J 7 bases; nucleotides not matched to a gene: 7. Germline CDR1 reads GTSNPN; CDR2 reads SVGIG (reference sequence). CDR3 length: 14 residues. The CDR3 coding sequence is TGTGCCTGGAGTTTGGCGGCAGGGGGCCAGCCCCAGCATTTT. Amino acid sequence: CAWSLAAGGQPQHF.

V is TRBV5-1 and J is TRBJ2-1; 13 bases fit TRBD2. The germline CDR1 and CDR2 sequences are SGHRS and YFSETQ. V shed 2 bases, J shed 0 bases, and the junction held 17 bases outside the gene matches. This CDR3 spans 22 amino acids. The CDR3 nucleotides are TGCGCCAGCAGCTTCTGGACCATCGGACGGGGACTAGCGGGAAACTCCTACAATGAGCAGTTCTTC. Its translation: CASSFWTIGRGLAGNSYNEQFF.

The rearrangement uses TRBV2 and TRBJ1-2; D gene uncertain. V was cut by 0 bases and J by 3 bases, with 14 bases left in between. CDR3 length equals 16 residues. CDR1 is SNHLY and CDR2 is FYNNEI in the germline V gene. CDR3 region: CASSEAAQAYYYGYTF. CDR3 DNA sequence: TGTGCCAGCAGTGAAGCGGCCCAGGCTTACTACTATGGCTACACCTTC.